What follows are 15 T cell receptor beta chains derived from one specimen sequenced in a study of beta chain features in type 1 diabetes. As every portion of the isolated RNA was reverse transcribed, the sequencing read expressed TCRB transcripts. Method: immunoSEQ multiplex PCR; TCRdb's copy keeps in-frame clones and lacks some. The sample consists of 130,000 to 150,000 clones, roughly a tenth of them appearing once. Input material: central memory CD4+ T cells from blood. The receptors originated from a man between 18 and 35 years old in good health.

CDR3 in DNA: TGTGCCAGCAGTTTTAGCGGTCCTACCTTCTACGAGCAGTACTTC. Residues: CASSFSGPTFYEQYF. The genes are TRBV7-2 and TRBJ2-7, with D perhaps matching TRBD2 (6 bases). The CDR3 contains 15 residues. Looked up from germline, CDR1 is SGHTA and CDR2 is FQGNSA. The V and J ends lost 6 bases and 3 bases respectively, with 18 bases between them.

This clone was recorded many times. This specimen includes other DNA sequences encoding the same CDR3. V gene TRBV7-3 combines with J gene TRBJ2-3; 7 nucleotides line up with TRBD2. This CDR3 spans 14 amino acids. CDR1 is SGHTA and CDR2 is FQGTGA in the germline V gene. Unmatched junction bases numbered 2, after V lost 5 bases and J lost 0 bases. The CDR3 sequence is CASSQAGSTDTQYF. The CDR3 bases are TGTGCCAGCAGCCAAGCGGGAAGCACAGATACGCAGTATTTT.

This clone was recorded at least ten times. This rearrangement joins TRBV7-9 to TRBJ2-5; unclear D gene. Per germline, CDR1 SEHNR and CDR2 FQNEAQ (reference sequence). V shed 7 bases and J shed 1 base, with 13 bases lying between them. There are 14 residues in the CDR3. CDR3 nucleotides: TGTGCCAGCACCCGCCCACAGAGCCAAGAGACCCAGTACTTC. Translated, it gives CASTRPQSQETQYF. Complete variable domain (other parts from reference TRBV7-9 and TRBJ2-5): DTGVSQNPRHKITKRGQNVTFRCDPISEHNRLYWYRQTLGQGPEFLTYFQNEAQLEKSRLLSDRFSAERPKGSFSTLEIQRTEQGDSAMYLCASTRPQSQETQYFGPGTRLLVL.

The chain has TRBV2 and TRBJ1-1; D may be TRBD1 (5 bases). V was clipped by 2 bases and J by 1 base, with 11 bases between them. The CDR3 totals 15 residues. The V gene's germline CDR1 is SNHLY and CDR2 FYNNEI. This CDR3 reads CASSEFQGRNTEAFF. The DNA of the CDR3 is TGTGCCAGCAGTGAATTTCAGGGCCGGAACACTGAAGCTTTCTTT.

V and J are TRBV7-2 and TRBJ1-6, with 7 bases matching TRBD1. V trimming: 5 bases; J trimming: 10 bases; junction bases outside the gene matches: 14. Looked up from germline, CDR1 is SGHTA and CDR2 is FQGNSA. The CDR3 is 16 residues long. The CDR3 loop reads CASSVGGGQMKSPLHF. CDR3 coding DNA: TGTGCCAGCAGCGTAGGTGGGGGACAGATGAAATCACCCCTCCACTTT.

The chain uses TRBV5-1 and TRBJ2-3, with 10 bases fitting TRBD1. The CDR3 is 15 residues long. Germline CDR1 is SGHRS and CDR2 is YFSETQ. J gave up 6 bases and V 8 bases, and 12 bases lay outside the gene matches. CDR3 sequence: CASSGQGVGADTQYF. Written as DNA, the CDR3 is TGCGCCAGTTCCGGACAGGGGGTAGGGGCGGATACGCAGTATTTT.

V usage is TRBV7-2 and J usage is TRBJ1-4; TRBD1 is a possible D gene (6 bases). The germline CDR1 and CDR2 sequences are SGHTA and FQGNSA. This CDR3 comprises 15 residues. V lost 2 bases, J lost 4 bases, and 11 bases lay in between. The CDR3 nucleotides read TGTGCCAGCAGCTTACCCGGACAGAGTAATGAAAAACTGTTTTTT. This sequence encodes CASSLPGQSNEKLFF.

The chain joins TRBV5-1 to TRBJ2-2; TRBD2 aligns across 10 bases. There are 18 residues in the CDR3. Germline V CDR1 and CDR2: SGHRS, YFSETQ. With 1 base clipped from V and 0 bases from J, the junction kept 6 bases outside the gene matches. CDR3 DNA sequence: TGCGCCAGCAGCTTGCAATTAGCGGGGGGATCGAACACCGGGGAGCTGTTTTTT. It encodes CASSLQLAGGSNTGELFF.

The rearrangement uses TRBV27 and TRBJ2-5, with 8 bases lining up with TRBD1. V gave up 2 bases and J gave up 5 bases; unmatched junction bases: 1. CDR3 length: 13 residues. The germline V gene has CDR1 MNHEY and CDR2 SMNVEV (reference sequence). The CDR3: CASSLRTGETQYF. The CDR3 bases are TGTGCCAGCAGTTTAAGGACAGGGGAGACCCAGTACTTC.

The chain has TRBV7-2 and TRBJ1-2, with TRBD1 as a possible D gene (6 bases). The germline gives CDR1 SGHTA, CDR2 FQGNSA. V lost 2 bases to trimming and J lost 7 bases, with 11 bases between them. The CDR3 has 13 amino acids. This chain's CDR3 is CASSLTGGGGYTF. The CDR3 DNA reads as TGTGCCAGCAGCTTAACTGGGGGCGGTGGCTACACCTTC.

This clone was detected many times. The rearrangement joins TRBV7-9 to TRBJ1-2, with TRBD1 identical over 7 bases. This CDR3 comprises 13 residues. Germline loops: CDR1 SEHNR, CDR2 FQNEAQ (reference sequence). J lost 6 bases, V lost 7 bases, and 8 bases had no gene match. CDR3 protein: CASTPDRPHGYTF. DNA of the CDR3: TGTGCCAGCACCCCGGACAGGCCCCATGGCTACACCTTC.

A few counts support this clone. The chain carries TRBV4-2 and TRBJ1-6, with 7 bases aligning to TRBD1. CDR3 length: 15 amino acids. Unmatched junction bases numbered 12, after V lost 9 bases and J lost 7 bases. Looked up from germline, CDR1 is LGHNA and CDR2 is YNFKEQ. The CDR3 reads CASSHSRDRNSPLHF. DNA for the CDR3: TGTGCCAGTTCTCATTCCCGGGACAGAAATTCACCCCTCCACTTT.

In its sample, this clone was seen a few times. The chain has TRBV7-2 and TRBJ2-3, with 10 bases fitting TRBD1. Germline CDR1 SGHTA, CDR2 FQGNSA. The CDR3 consists of 14 residues. Trimming at V came to 2 bases and at J to 6 bases, leaving 2 bases not matched to a gene. CDR3 sequence: CASSLRQGADTQYF. In DNA form, the CDR3 reads TGTGCCAGCAGCTTAAGACAGGGGGCTGATACGCAGTATTTT.

This clone was detected only a few times. The identical CDR3 is also encoded by other nucleotide sequences in the sample. This chain joins TRBV7-2 and TRBJ1-2, with D perhaps matching TRBD1 (5 bases). Per the germline V gene, CDR1 is SGHTA and CDR2 is FQGNSA. The CDR3 length is 11 residues. With 8 bases removed from V and 5 bases from J, the gap between germline ends came to 9 bases. CDR3 DNA: TGTGCCAGCGATAGGGGTTATGGCTACACCTTC. Translation gives CASDRGYGYTF.

A remark on this clone: This CDR3 is also generated by other DNA sequences in the sample. The genes are TRBV27 and TRBJ1-6; D call uncertain. The CDR3 runs to 12 residues. The germline V and J ends were trimmed by 4 bases and 5 bases, with 3 bases remaining between them. Germline CDR1 is MNHEY and CDR2 is SMNVEV (reference sequence). CDR3 amino acids: CASSSNNSPLHF. The CDR3 DNA follows: TGTGCCAGCAGTTCTAATAATTCACCCCTCCACTTT.